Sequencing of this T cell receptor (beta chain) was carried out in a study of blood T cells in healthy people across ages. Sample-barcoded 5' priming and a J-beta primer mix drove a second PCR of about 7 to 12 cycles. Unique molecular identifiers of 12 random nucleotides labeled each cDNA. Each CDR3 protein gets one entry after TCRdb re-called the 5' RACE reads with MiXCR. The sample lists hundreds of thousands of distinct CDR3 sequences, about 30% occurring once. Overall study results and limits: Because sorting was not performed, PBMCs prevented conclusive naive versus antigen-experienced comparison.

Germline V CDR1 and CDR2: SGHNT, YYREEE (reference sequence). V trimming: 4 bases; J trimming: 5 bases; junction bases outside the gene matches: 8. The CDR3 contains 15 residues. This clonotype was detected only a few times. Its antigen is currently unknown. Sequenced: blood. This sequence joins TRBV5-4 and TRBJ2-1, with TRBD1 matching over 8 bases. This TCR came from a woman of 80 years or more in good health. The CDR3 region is CASSSAGTGHNEQFF. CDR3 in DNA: TGTGCCAGCAGCAGTGCCGGGACAGGTCACAATGAGCAGTTCTTC.